Here is one TCR beta chain with its context. Its antigen is unknown. The record has no base qualities; no much larger clone is one base away. The data derive from a study of CD8 T cells in ankylosing spondylitis (dated by TCRdb to the late 2010s). With respect to the entire study: The study set out to find disease-linked TCR variants by profiling T cell receptor beta repertoires in ankylosing spondylitis patients and healthy donors. The whole study cohort included 85 to 120 healthy donors and around 25 ankylosing spondylitis patients. Peripheral blood was sampled, and synovial fluid was also collected from ankylosing spondylitis patients.

Paper-wide results and their limitations: The disease-linked clones had a CD8+ phenotype and were found at relatively low frequencies in peripheral blood. Blood from ankylosing spondylitis patients appeared to be characterized by a TCR beta motif composed of under 10 highly homologous amino acid variants. Some of the motif variants had been reported before in the synovial fluid and blood of reactive arthritis patients, a finding that suggests common disease-initiation mechanisms. Significant enrichment of the disease-linked clones was reported in matched synovial fluid samples from ankylosing spondylitis patients.

These reads were obtained on an Illumina HiSeq 2500. Quantitative 5'-RACE with molecular barcodes was the method used to prepare the TCR beta libraries. Regarding the original processing steps: A new computational method based on a probabilistic model of VDJ rearrangement was used to identify disease-linked TCR variants. The public reads were reprocessed in TCRdb via fastp at Q25 and MiXCR, keeping in-frame beta chains. Each CDR3 protein appears once, grouped with its most common genes and DNA. The V and J calls were determined by TCRdb, not by the authors. The sample data list over 450,000 distinct CDR3 sequences, and about an eighth of these were observed just once. In total, the top ten clones hold about 6.5% of the sample. Counted from cysteine to phenylalanine, this CDR3 has 18 amino acids. CDR3 DNA is the only sequence kept; it has 54 bases, read in frame from the first base. The germline V gene (reference sequence) gives CDR1 as LNHNV and CDR2 as YYDKDF. Here V drops 3 bases and J drops 4 bases, and the junction holds 15 bases not matched to any gene.

Sequenced: blood, either unsorted or a sorted T cell fraction (not recorded which). Recombination joined TRBV15 with TRBJ1-5; 7 bases in between match TRBD1. This receptor was obtained from a male donor with ankylosing spondylitis. The base sequence is TGTGCCACCAGCAGCCCGCCGGGACAGAGAGTAGCGAATCAGCCCCAGCATTTT. The resulting protein is CATSSPPGQRVANQPQHF.